This TCR beta chain was found in a study of beta chain features in type 1 diabetes. Background on the study: Comparable age, gender and cell yields were observed in patients relative to healthy donors. The study's findings and limits: In every one of the four CD4+ subsets, TCRB CDR3s were moderately but significantly shorter in Type 1 diabetes patients.

This clone turned up a few times. The target antigen is unknown. Reverse transcribing all isolated RNA meant expressed TCRB transcripts were sequenced. The data were produced by immunoSEQ multiplex PCR, yet TCRdb's version contains in-frame clones alone and is incomplete. Of about 400,000 clones in the sample, around 12% were seen once. CDR1 is LGHNT and CDR2 is FRNRAP in the germline V gene. The CDR3 is made up of 15 amino acids. V was trimmed by 7 bases and J by 2 bases, leaving 15 bases between them. Sequenced input: naive CD4+ T cells from blood. The sequence derives from a woman aged 18-35 years with type 1 diabetes. This chain connects TRBV12-5 to TRBJ2-1; a possible D gene is TRBD2 (6 bases). CDR3 sequence reads: CASALSSATYNEQFF. CDR3 DNA sequence: TGTGCTAGTGCCCTATCTAGCGCCACCTACAATGAGCAGTTCTTC.